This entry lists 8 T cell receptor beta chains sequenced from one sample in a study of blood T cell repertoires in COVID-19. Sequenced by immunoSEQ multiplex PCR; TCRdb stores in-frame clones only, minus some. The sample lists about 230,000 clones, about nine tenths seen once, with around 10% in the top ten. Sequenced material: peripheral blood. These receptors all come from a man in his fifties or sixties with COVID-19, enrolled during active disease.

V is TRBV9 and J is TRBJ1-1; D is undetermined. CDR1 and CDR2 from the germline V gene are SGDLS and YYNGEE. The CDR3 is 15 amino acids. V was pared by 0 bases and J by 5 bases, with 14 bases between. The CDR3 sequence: CASSVVGTTSTEAFF. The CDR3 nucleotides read TGTGCCAGCAGCGTAGTTGGCACCACTAGTACTGAAGCTTTCTTT.

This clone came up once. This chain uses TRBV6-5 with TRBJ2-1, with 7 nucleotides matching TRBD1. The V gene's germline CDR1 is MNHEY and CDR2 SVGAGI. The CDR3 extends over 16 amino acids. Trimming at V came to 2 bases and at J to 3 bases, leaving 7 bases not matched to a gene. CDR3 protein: CASSYARDSIYNEQFF. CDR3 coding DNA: TGTGCCAGCAGTTACGCCCGGGACAGCATCTACAATGAGCAGTTCTTC.

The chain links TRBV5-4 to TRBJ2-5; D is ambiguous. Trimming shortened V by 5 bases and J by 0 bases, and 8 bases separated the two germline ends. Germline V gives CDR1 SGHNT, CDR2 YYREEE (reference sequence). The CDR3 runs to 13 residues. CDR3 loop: CASRRVDQETQYF. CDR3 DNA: TGTGCCAGCAGACGGGTCGACCAAGAGACCCAGTACTTC.

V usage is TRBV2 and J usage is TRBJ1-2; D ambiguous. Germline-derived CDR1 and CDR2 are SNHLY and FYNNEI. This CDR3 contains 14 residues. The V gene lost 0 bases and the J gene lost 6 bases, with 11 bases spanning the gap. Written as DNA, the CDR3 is TGTGCCAGCAGTGAAGCGCGGAAGCGGAATGGCTACACCTTC. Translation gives CASSEARKRNGYTF.

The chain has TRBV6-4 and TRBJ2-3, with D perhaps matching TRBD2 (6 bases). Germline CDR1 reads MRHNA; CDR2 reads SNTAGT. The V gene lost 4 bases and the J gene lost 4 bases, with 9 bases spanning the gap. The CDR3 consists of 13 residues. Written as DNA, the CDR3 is TGTGCCAGCAGTGTGCGCGGGGCAGATACGCAGTATTTT. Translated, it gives CASSVRGADTQYF.

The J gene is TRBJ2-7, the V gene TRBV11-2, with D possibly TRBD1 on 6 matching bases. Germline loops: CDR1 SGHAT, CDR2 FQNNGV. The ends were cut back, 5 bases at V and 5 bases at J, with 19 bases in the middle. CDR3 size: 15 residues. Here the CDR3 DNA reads TGTGCCAGCAGCCCCCAGGTCACAGGGCTGGACGAGCAGTACTTC. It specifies CASSPQVTGLDEQYF.

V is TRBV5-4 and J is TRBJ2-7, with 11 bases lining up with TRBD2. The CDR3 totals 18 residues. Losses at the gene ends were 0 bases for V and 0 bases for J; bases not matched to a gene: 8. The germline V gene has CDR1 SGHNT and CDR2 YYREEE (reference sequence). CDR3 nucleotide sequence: TGTGCCAGCAGCTTGGGGGCTAGCGGGGGGCAAATCTCCTACGAGCAGTACTTC. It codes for CASSLGASGGQISYEQYF.

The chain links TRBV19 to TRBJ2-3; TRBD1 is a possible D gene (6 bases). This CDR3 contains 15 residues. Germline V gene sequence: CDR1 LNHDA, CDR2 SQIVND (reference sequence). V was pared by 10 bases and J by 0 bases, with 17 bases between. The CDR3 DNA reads TGTGCCACAAAGACAGGCACCACTAGCACAGATACGCAGTATTTT. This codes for CATKTGTTSTDTQYF.